This T cell receptor (beta chain) was found in a study of blood T cell repertoires in COVID-19. Study processing details: Estimation of nucleated cell counts relied on the amplification of reference gene primers. Repertoires were generated with immunoSEQ multiplex PCR, while TCRdb's copy carries only in-frame clones and drops some. V and J calls and clone size follow that table, whereas D and trimming were derived from the DNA. The profile shows about 440,000 clones, roughly 87% of them singletons. Participant ages covered roughly 18 to 89 years across 24 US areas. Grouping used clinical history reported by participants in a survey and questionnaire. The sample comprised PBMCs or T cells enriched from blood (not recorded which). The clonotype comes from a man in his late teens or twenties who had recovered from COVID-19.

CDR3 DNA sequence: TGTGCCAGCAGCTTACTCAGGGGTACGGACGAGCAGTACTTC. Translated: CASSLLRGTDEQYF. The chain is built from TRBV11-3 and TRBJ2-7; D may be TRBD1 (6 bases). Germline V CDR1 and CDR2: SGHNT, YENEEA. V dropped 2 bases and J dropped 5 bases, with 13 bases sitting between them. The CDR3 consists of 14 residues.